This TCR beta chain originates from a study of identical twins. Healthy Caucasians alone served as donors. In germline, CDR1 is SEHNR, CDR2 FQNEAQ (reference sequence). Trimming stripped 1 base from V and 0 bases from J, with 8 bases between. The CDR3 runs 15 residues. Study outcomes and limitations: Abundant beta clonotypes from cord blood bore fewer insertions; memory repertoires lacked this pattern.

To note about this clonotype: Its specificity is unknown.

The authors used template switching to add a universal primer site and gave cDNA unique molecular identifiers. TCRdb re-derived calls from the 5' RACE reads in MiXCR, one entry per CDR3 protein. The sample has more than 200,000 distinct CDR3 sequences; less than 10% are singletons. The rearrangement uses TRBV7-9 and TRBJ2-3; TRBD1 or TRBD2 may be the D gene (5 bases each). The receptor comes from a woman younger than 35 in good health. Sequencing was carried out using memory (CD45RO+) T cells sorted from blood. The CDR3 loop reads CASSLVGDSTDTQYF. The CDR3 DNA sequence: TGTGCCAGCAGCTTAGTCGGGGACAGCACAGATACGCAGTATTTT. Complete variable domain (other parts from reference TRBV7-9 and TRBJ2-3): DTGVSQNPRHKITKRGQNVTFRCDPISEHNRLYWYRQTLGQGPEFLTYFQNEAQLEKSRLLSDRFSAERPKGSFSTLEIQRTEQGDSAMYLCASSLVGDSTDTQYFGPGTRLTVL.